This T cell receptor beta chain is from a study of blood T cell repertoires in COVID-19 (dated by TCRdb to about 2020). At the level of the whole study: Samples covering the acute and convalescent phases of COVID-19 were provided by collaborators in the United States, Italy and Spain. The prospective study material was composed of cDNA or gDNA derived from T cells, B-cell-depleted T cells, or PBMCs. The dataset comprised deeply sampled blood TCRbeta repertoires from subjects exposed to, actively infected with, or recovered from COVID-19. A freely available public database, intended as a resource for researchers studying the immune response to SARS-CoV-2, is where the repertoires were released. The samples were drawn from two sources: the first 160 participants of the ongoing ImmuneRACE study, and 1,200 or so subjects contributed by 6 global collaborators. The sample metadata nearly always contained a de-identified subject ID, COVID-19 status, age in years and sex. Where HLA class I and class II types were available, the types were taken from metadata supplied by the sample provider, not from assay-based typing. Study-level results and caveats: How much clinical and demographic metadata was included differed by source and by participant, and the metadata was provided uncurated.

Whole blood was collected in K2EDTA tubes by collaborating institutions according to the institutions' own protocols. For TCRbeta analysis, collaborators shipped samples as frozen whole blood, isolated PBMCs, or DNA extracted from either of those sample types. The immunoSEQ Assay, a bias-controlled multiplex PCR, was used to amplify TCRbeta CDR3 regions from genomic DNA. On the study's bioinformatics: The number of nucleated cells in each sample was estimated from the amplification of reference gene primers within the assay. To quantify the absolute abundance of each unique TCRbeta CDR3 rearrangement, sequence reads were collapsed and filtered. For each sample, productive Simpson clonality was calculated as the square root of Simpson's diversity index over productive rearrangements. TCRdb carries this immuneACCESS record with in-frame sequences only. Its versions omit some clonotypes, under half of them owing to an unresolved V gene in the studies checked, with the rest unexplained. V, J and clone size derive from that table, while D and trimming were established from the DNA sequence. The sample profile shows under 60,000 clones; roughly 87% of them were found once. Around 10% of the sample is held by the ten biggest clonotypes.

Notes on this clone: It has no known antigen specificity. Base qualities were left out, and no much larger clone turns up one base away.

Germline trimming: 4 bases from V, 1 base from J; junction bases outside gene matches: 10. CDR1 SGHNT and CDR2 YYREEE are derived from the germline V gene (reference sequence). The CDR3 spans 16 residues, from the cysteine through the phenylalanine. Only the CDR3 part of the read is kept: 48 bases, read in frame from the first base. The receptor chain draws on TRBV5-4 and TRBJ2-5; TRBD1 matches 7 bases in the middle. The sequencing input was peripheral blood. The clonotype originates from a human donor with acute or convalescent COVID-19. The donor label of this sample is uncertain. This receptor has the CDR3 CASSLTGGQVQETQYF. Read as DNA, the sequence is TGTGCCAGCAGCCTAACTGGCGGACAGGTCCAAGAGACCCAGTACTTC.